The sequence of this TCR beta chain was determined in a study of cytomegalovirus exposure and HLA in healthy donors. The study's findings and limits: The authors later found TCR association rates varying by HLA locus, with DRB1 most and HLA-C fewest. The majority of CMV-associated TCR beta chains were reported as apparently HLA-restricted in a later analysis. The study listed under 200 cytomegalovirus-associated TCR beta chains.

This CDR3 region has 14 residues. Germline V CDR1 and CDR2: KGHSH, LQKENI. Trimming shortened V by 6 bases and J by 6 bases, and 17 bases separated the two germline ends. Amplification used 60 Vbeta primers and 13 Jbeta primers. Sequencing used immunoSEQ multiplex PCR; TCRdb keeps in-frame clones, though not all of them. Recorded for this sample: approximately 100,000 clones. A word on this clone: Its cognate antigen is unknown.

Sequences were obtained from PBMCs. The rearrangement joins TRBV18 to TRBJ1-1; D possibly corresponds to TRBD1 (5 bases). This receptor was identified in a man aged 50-59 years in good health and CMV-seronegative. The CDR3, as DNA: TGTGCCAGCTCCCCGCGTAGGGGTAATGCTGAAGCTTTCTTT. This codes for CASSPRRGNAEAFF.